The 14 T cell receptor beta chains in this list originate from one sample, sequenced in a study of siplizumab effects on memory and regulatory T cells. Sequencing was performed with immunoSEQ multiplex PCR; in TCRdb, only in-frame clones are kept and a portion is missing. The sample includes about 100,000 clones, 91% of them seen just once. The sample consisted of CD4+ T cells sorted from blood. The receptors derive from a human donor in good health.

The chain has TRBV7-6 and TRBJ2-3; D gene uncertain. V gave up 1 base and J gave up 3 bases, with 11 bases separating them. This CDR3 has 15 residues. Germline-derived CDR1 and CDR2 are SGHVS and FNYEAQ. The CDR3 is CASSLVGPPTDTQYF. The CDR3, as DNA: TGTGCCAGCAGCTTAGTTGGCCCACCAACAGATACGCAGTATTTT.

The chain employs TRBV5-1 and TRBJ2-7, with D unclear. The germline gives CDR1 SGHRS, CDR2 YFSETQ. V lost 0 bases and J lost 3, with 4 bases in between. The CDR3 consists of 12 residues. CDR3 sequence reads: CASSLDIYEQYF. CDR3 coding DNA: TGCGCCAGCAGCTTGGACATCTACGAGCAGTACTTC.

The CDR3 is CASSQDGLGVASYEQYF. CDR3 nucleotides: TGCGCCAGCAGCCAAGATGGGTTGGGGGTAGCATCCTACGAGCAGTACTTC. The genes are TRBV4-1 and TRBJ2-7; D may be TRBD1 or TRBD2 (5 bases each). The CDR3 is made up of 17 amino acids. Germline lookup yields CDR1 MGHRA and CDR2 YSYEKL. Trimming took off 0 bases at V and 1 base at J, with 16 bases between the two ends.

This clone was seen once. V and J are TRBV7-7 and TRBJ2-3; maybe TRBD2 (5 bases). This CDR3 comprises 14 residues. CDR1 SSHAT and CDR2 FNYEAQ come from the germline V gene (reference sequence). Between the trimmed V and J ends, which lost 6 bases and 4 bases, there was a span of 14 bases. The CDR3 loop is CASSQAGVPDTQYF. In DNA form, the CDR3 reads TGTGCCAGCAGTCAGGCGGGCGTCCCAGATACGCAGTATTTT.

This rearrangement joins TRBV11-2 to TRBJ1-5; 7 bases match TRBD1. Trimming at V came to 6 bases and at J to 11 bases, leaving 16 bases not matched to a gene. The CDR3 spans 15 residues. The V gene's germline CDR1 is SGHAT and CDR2 FQNNGV. The DNA of the CDR3 is TGTGCCAGCAGTCAGGGGGGGTCTGCGTCATCGGCCCAGCATTTT. This translates into CASSQGGSASSAQHF.

The genes are TRBV7-2 and TRBJ2-3, with unresolved D. Trimming took off 4 bases at V and 1 base at J, with 12 bases between the two ends. The CDR3 consists of 15 residues. The germline CDR1 and CDR2 sequences are SGHTA and FQGNSA. As DNA, the CDR3 is TGTGCCAGCAGCTGGGCAGGAAAAGGCACAGATACGCAGTATTTT. Its translation: CASSWAGKGTDTQYF.

The rearrangement joins TRBV11-2 to TRBJ2-1, with D unresolved. In germline, CDR1 is SGHAT, CDR2 FQNNGV. The ends were cut back, 5 bases at V and 7 bases at J, with 9 bases in the middle. This CDR3 is built from 12 residues. The CDR3: CASSPISNEQFF. DNA for the CDR3: TGTGCCAGCAGCCCCATAAGTAATGAGCAGTTCTTC.

The chain has TRBV7-2 and TRBJ2-2; TRBD2 agrees at 9 bases. The ends lost 0 bases at V and 7 bases at J; junction bases unmatched: 6. Germline V gene lookup returns CDR1 SGHTA and CDR2 FQGNSA. The CDR3 loop spans 16 amino acids. As DNA, the CDR3 is TGTGCCAGCAGCTTAGCCGGCGGGGGGGCCGTCGGGGAGCTGTTTTTT. This codes for CASSLAGGGAVGELFF. Based on the CDR3 plus reference TRBV7-2 and TRBJ2-2, the full variable domain is GAGVSQSPSNKVTEKGKDVELRCDPISGHTALYWYRQSLGQGLEFLIYFQGNSAPDKSGLPSDRFSAERTGGSVSTLTIQRTQQEDSAVYLCASSLAGGGAVGELFFGEGSRLTVL.

V usage is TRBV4-3 and J usage is TRBJ2-5; 9 nucleotides agree with TRBD1. V lost 1 base to trimming and J lost 4 bases; unmatched junction nucleotides: 4. The CDR3 contains 15 residues. Germline assignment: CDR1 LGHNA and CDR2 YSLEER. The CDR3 protein is CASSQATGGGETQYF. The CDR3 nucleotides read TGCGCCAGCAGCCAAGCGACAGGGGGTGGAGAGACCCAGTACTTC.

The rearrangement links TRBV5-5 to TRBJ1-4; D not resolved. CDR3 length equals 15 residues. Germline CDR1 SGHKS, CDR2 YYEKEE (reference sequence). V lost 4 bases to trimming and J lost 3 bases, with 13 bases between them. The CDR3 loop is CASSPHAEANEKLFF. As DNA, the CDR3 is TGTGCCAGCAGCCCACACGCAGAGGCTAATGAAAAACTGTTTTTT. The full variable domain, completed using reference TRBV5-5 and TRBJ1-4, is DAGVTQSPTHLIKTRGQQVTLRCSPISGHKSVSWYQQVLGQGPQFIFQYYEKEERGRGNFPDRFSARQFPNYSSELNVNALLLGDSALYLCASSPHAEANEKLFFGSGTQLSVL.

The CDR3 DNA reads TGTGCCAGCAGTTTATTCGGCAGAACATACAATGAGCAGTTCTTC. As protein: CASSLFGRTYNEQFF. The chain combines TRBV28 with TRBJ2-1; no clear D. CDR3 length equals 15 residues. Trimming pared 1 base from V and 4 bases from J, leaving 11 bases between. CDR1 and CDR2 from the germline V gene are MDHEN and SYDVKM.

This sequence joins TRBV10-1 and TRBJ1-2; perhaps TRBD1 as D (5 bases). The CDR3 totals 12 residues. V shed 5 bases and J shed 7 bases, with 11 bases lying between them. Germline CDR1 and CDR2: WNHNN and SYGVQD (reference sequence). The CDR3 DNA sequence: TGCGCCAGCAGTTCAGGGTTTTGTGGCTACACCTTC. Translation: CASSSGFCGYTF.

With regard to this clone: Other DNA sequences within the sample encode an identical CDR3. V is TRBV5-1 and J is TRBJ2-7; weak D call: TRBD1 (6 bases). This CDR3 region has 12 residues. Germline-derived CDR1 and CDR2 are SGHRS and YFSETQ. With 4 bases removed from V and 5 bases from J, the gap between germline ends came to 10 bases. CDR3 in amino acids: CASSPTGNEQYF. Written as DNA, the CDR3 is TGCGCCAGCAGCCCTACAGGGAACGAGCAGTACTTC.

The J gene is TRBJ1-5, the V gene TRBV7-6, with D possibly TRBD1 on 5 matching bases. The CDR3 contains 13 residues. The V and J ends lost 5 bases and 5 bases respectively, with 10 bases between them. Germline V gene lookup returns CDR1 SGHVS and CDR2 FNYEAQ. The CDR3 DNA follows: TGTGCCAGCAGCCGGGACTTGGATCAGCCCCAGCATTTT. This sequence encodes CASSRDLDQPQHF.